Listed below are T cell receptor beta chains from one sample, sequenced in a study of T cells after yellow fever vaccination. TCRdb itself ran the 5' RACE reads through MiXCR, one entry per CDR3 protein. The sample carries approximately 31,000 distinct CDR3 sequences, 8% to 11% recorded once. The sample here was PBMCs, either bulk or a sorted T-cell subset (CD4+, CD8+, memory, or dextramer-sorted; not recorded which), taken less than 16 days after the first yellow fever vaccination. The source is a man in his late teens or twenties who received the YFV17D yellow fever vaccine. Each CDR3 is given without its conserved first and last residue.

J gene	V gene	CDR3 protein
TRBJ2-3	TRBV5-6	ASSFLSGGPLGDTQY
TRBJ2-3	TRBV20-1	SAITTSGGAGDTQY
TRBJ2-2	TRBV5-1	ASSLGPRVNTGELF
TRBJ2-3	TRBV6-5	ASRRTSGGAHTDTQY
TRBJ2-1	TRBV5-1	ASSPGQWGGGEQF
TRBJ2-1	TRBV12-3/TRBV12-4	ASSPLGGFNDEQF
TRBJ2-1	TRBV7-2	ASSSPPGLVFNEQF
TRBJ1-6	TRBV5-4	ASSRGQGDSPLH
TRBJ2-2	TRBV5-1	ASTPRTGGTGELF
TRBJ1-1	TRBV12-3/TRBV12-4	ASSLWRGNTEAF
TRBJ2-3	TRBV7-3	ASSLFDGLGSTDTQY
TRBJ1-1	TRBV3-1	ASSQDGRVTEAF
TRBJ2-3	TRBV5-1	ASSTEGSDTQY
TRBJ2-7	TRBV5-6	ASSLDDYEQY
TRBJ2-1	TRBV20-1	SARDRLRSGGHSEQF
TRBJ2-5	TRBV12-3/TRBV12-4	ASSLVLAGVETQY
TRBJ1-1	TRBV12-3/TRBV12-4	ASSLPGGTEAF
TRBJ2-7	TRBV4-3	ASSETSRGPPYEQY
TRBJ2-5	TRBV12-3/TRBV12-4	ASSAPMGAQY
TRBJ2-1	TRBV5-6	ASSGGTSAYNEQF
TRBJ2-1	TRBV5-6	ASGPGPGQGSYNEQF
TRBJ2-5	TRBV28	ASRGRGRWETQY
TRBJ2-6	TRBV18	ASSPGAYRAGANVLT
TRBJ1-6	TRBV19	ASSDSTGNGSPLH
TRBJ2-3	TRBV15	ATSRDRGTNTDTQY
TRBJ2-2	TRBV6-5	ASSYFRDRGDTGELF
TRBJ2-5	TRBV18	ASSPFSGQGETQY
TRBJ1-5	TRBV27	ASSPLQGIGQPQH
TRBJ2-7	TRBV5-1	ASSLEGTPYEQY
TRBJ2-2	TRBV20-1	CARDQDDFANTGELF
TRBJ1-3	TRBV5-1	ASSLEGGTTNTIY
TRBJ1-2	TRBV10-3	AISESKVGPGGKNGYT
TRBJ2-2	TRBV2	ASRVREAGELF
TRBJ2-1	TRBV9	ASSVETGTPQQF
TRBJ2-7	TRBV18	ASSPELGQGAFPQLYEQY
TRBJ1-4	TRBV20-1	SALEQSNNEKLF
TRBJ1-1	TRBV7-2	ASSLGTGYEAF
TRBJ2-2	TRBV20-1	SASKQGGTGELF
TRBJ1-2	TRBV6-1	ASSSPTGNYGYT
TRBJ1-2	TRBV4-2	ASSQDPRYGVGYT
TRBJ1-1	TRBV18	ASSSSLEGTEAF